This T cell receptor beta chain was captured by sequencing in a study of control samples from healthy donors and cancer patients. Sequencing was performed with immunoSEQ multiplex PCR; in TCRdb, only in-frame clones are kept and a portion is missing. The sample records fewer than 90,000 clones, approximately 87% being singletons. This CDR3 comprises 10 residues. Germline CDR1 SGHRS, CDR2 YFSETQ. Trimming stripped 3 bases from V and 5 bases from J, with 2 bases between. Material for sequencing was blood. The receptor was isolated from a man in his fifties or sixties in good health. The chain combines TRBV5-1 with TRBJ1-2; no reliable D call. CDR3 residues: CASSSYGYTF. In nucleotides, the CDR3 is TGCGCCAGCAGCTCGTATGGCTACACCTTC.